These 18 T cell receptor beta chains came from one sample sequenced in a study of tumor-infiltrating lymphocytes in oesophageal squamous cell carcinoma. TCRdb re-called the PCR reads through MiXCR, storing one row per CDR3 protein. The sample yields around 19,000 distinct CDR3 sequences, around 43% seen once. The sequencing sample was made of normal esophageal tissue next to the tumor. The source is a female donor with esophageal squamous cell carcinoma.

V is TRBV7-8 and J is TRBJ1-1; D remains unclear. Per the germline V gene, CDR1 is SGHVS and CDR2 is FQNEAQ. Trimming took 4 bases from V and 1 from J, leaving 10 bases between them. This CDR3 has 14 amino acids. The CDR3 protein is CASSSRTGNTEAFF. For the CDR3, the DNA is TGTGCCAGCAGCTCACGGACCGGGAACACTGAAGCTTTCTTT.

This clonotype was detected many times. This chain links TRBV5-4 with TRBJ2-1; no firm D call. V lost 3 bases, J lost 4 bases, and 2 bases lay in between. The CDR3 sequence is 11 residues long. Germline-derived CDR1 and CDR2 are SGHNT and YYREEE (reference sequence). CDR3 coding DNA: TGTGCCAGCAGCTCTTACAATGAGCAGTTCTTC. This sequence encodes CASSSYNEQFF.

The J gene is TRBJ2-1, the V gene TRBV5-4; 7 nucleotides align to TRBD1. CDR1 SGHNT and CDR2 YYREEE come from the germline V gene (reference sequence). J lost 3 bases, V lost 3 bases, and 6 bases had no gene match. This CDR3 region has 15 residues. The CDR3 coding sequence is TGTGCCAGCAGCTCGGGACAGCTAAACTACAATGAGCAGTTCTTC. Its translation: CASSSGQLNYNEQFF.

V gene TRBV12-3 or TRBV12-4 combines with J gene TRBJ2-1, with 8 bases aligning to TRBD2. The V gene end was trimmed by 7 bases and the J gene end by 5 bases; junction bases not matched to a gene: 16. This CDR3 contains 17 residues. The CDR3 bases are TGTGCCAGCACCGGCAGCCAATTAGCGGGGACGAACAATGAGCAGTTCTTC. It encodes CASTGSQLAGTNNEQFF.

CDR3 residues: CAISDRSNQPQHF. CDR3 nucleotides: TGTGCCATATCGGACCGCAGCAATCAGCCCCAGCATTTT. This rearrangement joins TRBV19 to TRBJ1-5; D gene unclear. In germline, CDR1 is LNHDA, CDR2 SQIVND (reference sequence). Trimming pared 10 bases from V and 1 base from J, leaving 11 bases between. The CDR3 contains 13 residues.

This clonotype is judged medium-sized. V is TRBV24-1 and J is TRBJ2-5; 7 nucleotides line up with TRBD1. The CDR3 spans 14 residues. V trimming: 3 bases; J trimming: 7 bases; junction bases outside the gene matches: 7. The germline V gene has CDR1 KGHDR and CDR2 SFDVKD. CDR3 region: CATSDPGTEGTQYF. CDR3 DNA: TGTGCCACCAGTGATCCTGGGACAGAGGGGACCCAGTACTTC.

This clonotype has a handful of counts. A much larger clonotype is one base distant, so this may be a read error. V usage is TRBV11-2 and J usage is TRBJ2-7; D not resolved. Gene TRBJ2-1 matches the end of the DNA better, so the J call may be wrong. The CDR3 length is 12 residues. Per germline, CDR1 SGHAT and CDR2 FQNNGV. The CDR3, as DNA: TGTGCCAGCAGCTTAGCGGGCGGAGAGCAGTTCTTC. It specifies CASSLAGGEQFF.

With regard to this clonotype: Likely a read error: the CDR3 ends without its conserved phenylalanine or tryptophan. Because the CDR3's place on the DNA is in doubt, the DNA is left out and the CDR3 is given as listed by TCRdb. V and J are TRBV11-3 and TRBJ2-3; the DNA was not used to check the table's D call, TRBD2. Germline CDR1 is SGHNT and CDR2 is YENEEA. The CDR3 adds up to 17 amino acids, both ends counted. CDR3 loop: CASSLSSGGASEQYFGP.

This clonotype was seen many times. This chain joins TRBV20-1 and TRBJ2-2; 7 bases map to TRBD2. With V trimmed by 6 bases and J by 6 bases, 13 bases remained unmatched. Germline assignment: CDR1 DFQATT and CDR2 SNEGSKA (reference sequence). The CDR3 totals 15 residues. CDR3 DNA: TGCAGTGCCAAGAGACTCGTGGGGGGGTCCGGGGAGCTGTTTTTT. Translating gives CSAKRLVGGSGELFF.

CDR3 in DNA: TGTGCCAGCACCTCCGGGCCGGGGTTAAGGGAGACCCAGTACTTC. Translating gives CASTSGPGLRETQYF. V usage is TRBV12-3 or TRBV12-4 and J usage is TRBJ2-5, with a weak D call TRBD2 (5 bases). V was pared by 7 bases and J by 5 bases, with 20 bases between. CDR3 length: 15 amino acids.

By share of the sample, this clonotype is medium-sized (0.01 to 0.1%). The CDR3 bases are TGTGCCAGCAGTTTGGGGGCCACCGGGCCCTACACCGGGGAGCTGTTTTTT. Its protein is CASSLGATGPYTGELFF. The chain recombines TRBV27 with TRBJ2-2; a possible D gene is TRBD1 (6 bases). Per the germline V gene, CDR1 is MNHEY and CDR2 is SMNVEV (reference sequence). This CDR3 is built from 17 residues. With 3 bases removed from V and 3 bases from J, the gap between germline ends came to 17 bases.

This chain links TRBV6-2 or TRBV6-3 with TRBJ2-1, with D perhaps matching TRBD1 (6 bases). The DNA end is more similar to TRBJ2-7, so the J call may be wrong. This CDR3 region has 15 residues. CDR1 MNHEY and CDR2 SVGEGT come from the germline V gene. This CDR3 is CASSEDGGGAYEQYF. The CDR3 DNA reads TGTGCCAGCAGTGAAGACGGTGGGGGCGCTTACGAGCAGTACTTC.

This clonotype is medium-sized within its sample. The rearrangement joins TRBV7-8 to TRBJ2-4, with D perhaps being TRBD1 or TRBD2 (6 bases each). Germline assignment: CDR1 SGHVS and CDR2 FQNEAQ. The CDR3 spans 16 residues. Trimming shortened V by 2 bases and J by 7 bases, and 18 bases separated the two germline ends. For the CDR3, the DNA is TGTGCCAGCAGCTTAAACTTGCGCTGGGGGGCGAACATTCAGTACTTC. Translated: CASSLNLRWGANIQYF.

On this clonotype: The junction does not match germline at one end; this may be a read error. The chain joins TRBV7-2 to TRBJ2-3; tentatively, D is TRBD1 (6 bases). The length of the CDR3 is 16 residues. Per germline, CDR1 SGHTA and CDR2 FQGNSA. Here the CDR3 reads CASSLVKTGANTEALF. The CDR3 region has the DNA TGTGCCAGCAGCTTAGTGAAGACAGGAGCGAACACTGAAGCTTTATTT.

Ten or more counts support this clonotype. The CDR3 DNA reads as TGTGCCAGCAGTGGATTAGGGCTAGCGGACAATGAGCAGTTCTTC. This sequence encodes CASSGLGLADNEQFF. V usage is TRBV6-1 and J usage is TRBJ2-1; 7 nucleotides agree with TRBD2. The junction had 8 bases not matched to a gene; V was cut back by 4 bases and J by 5 bases. There are 15 residues in the CDR3. Germline V gives CDR1 MNHNS, CDR2 SASEGT.

This clonotype was recorded many times. The chain combines TRBV28 with TRBJ2-5; D is possibly TRBD2 (6 bases). V lost 6 bases and J lost 5, with 10 bases in between. The CDR3 has 12 amino acids. Germline assignment: CDR1 MDHEN and CDR2 SYDVKM. CDR3 sequence reads: CASSGGLETQYF. The CDR3 DNA reads as TGTGCCAGCAGCGGAGGGCTGGAGACCCAGTACTTC.

This clonotype counts as medium-sized. This chain connects TRBV7-9 to TRBJ2-3, with 7 nucleotides matching TRBD2. With V trimmed by 6 bases and J by 0 bases, 6 bases remained unmatched. Germline V lookup: CDR1 SEHNR, CDR2 FQNEAQ (reference sequence). CDR3 size: 15 residues. CDR3 nucleotides: TGTGCCAGCAGTCCCAGCGGGATCAGCACAGATACGCAGTATTTT. It codes for CASSPSGISTDTQYF.

Only a few counts were recorded for this clonotype. The chain is built from TRBV6-6 and TRBJ2-5, with D tentatively TRBD1 or TRBD2 (5 bases each). The J call may be faulty, since TRBJ2-1 better matches the DNA end. The CDR3 has 15 amino acids. Germline V CDR1 and CDR2: MNHNY, SVGAGI (reference sequence). CDR3 bases: TGTGCCAGCAGTTACCCGGGACGCTCCTACAATGAGCAGTTCTTC. It is translated as CASSYPGRSYNEQFF.